Following are 21 T cell receptor beta chains from one sample sequenced in a study of cytomegalovirus exposure and HLA in healthy donors. 60 Vbeta and 13 Jbeta primers were used in PCR. Libraries were prepared by immunoSEQ multiplex PCR; TCRdb keeps only in-frame clonotypes and omits some of them. The repertoire holds about 160,000 clones, with around 83% as singletons. Sequenced sample: PBMCs. The origin of the receptors is a girl aged 2-10 years in good health and CMV-seropositive.

V is TRBV27 and J is TRBJ2-7; TRBD2 matches at 10 bases. Germline V gene sequence: CDR1 MNHEY, CDR2 SMNVEV (reference sequence). The CDR3 extends over 17 amino acids. V trimming: 2 bases; J trimming: 2 bases; junction bases outside the gene matches: 9. CDR3 DNA sequence: TGTGCCAGCAGTTTAAGACTAACTAGCGGGGCAGCCTACGAGCAGTACTTC. Its translation: CASSLRLTSGAAYEQYF.

J is TRBJ1-5 and V is TRBV30; TRBD1 matches at 7 bases. Germline CDR1 is GTSNPN and CDR2 is SVGIG (reference sequence). The CDR3 has 14 residues. J lost 4 bases, V lost 1 base, and 4 bases had no gene match. In nucleotides, the CDR3 is TGTGCCTGGAGTGCAACAGGGGCGAATCAGCCCCAGCATTTT. It codes for CAWSATGANQPQHF. Using reference TRBV30 and TRBJ1-5 for the parts outside the CDR3, the full variable domain is SQTIHQWPATLVQPVGSPLSLECTVEGTSNPNLYWYRQAAGRGLQLLFYSVGIGQISSEVPQNLSASRPQDRQFILSSKKLLLSDSGFYLCAWSATGANQPQHFGDGTRLSIL.

This clone was counted between two and nine times. This chain connects TRBV27 to TRBJ2-1, with TRBD2 identical over 15 bases. Germline CDR1 MNHEY, CDR2 SMNVEV (reference sequence). After removal of 8 bases from V and 2 bases from J, the junction contained 10 bases not matched to a gene. This CDR3 has 18 residues. The CDR3 reads CASGKGLAGGTTYNEQFF. The CDR3 bases are TGTGCCAGCGGGAAGGGACTAGCGGGAGGCACTACCTACAATGAGCAGTTCTTC.

The chain is built from TRBV28 and TRBJ1-1, with 7 nucleotides matching TRBD1. The CDR3 sequence is 16 residues long. With V trimmed by 0 bases and J by 2 bases, 6 bases remained unmatched. Germline V gene lookup returns CDR1 MDHEN and CDR2 SYDVKM. The CDR3, as DNA: TGTGCCAGCAGTTTATGGGAGGGGGCGTTCAACACTGAAGCTTTCTTT. Translated: CASSLWEGAFNTEAFF.

The chain links TRBV10-2 to TRBJ2-5; no reliable D call. Per germline, CDR1 WSHSY and CDR2 SAAADI. V lost 10 bases to trimming and J lost 5 bases, with 11 bases between them. This CDR3 is built from 11 residues. The CDR3 reads CATSGRETQYF. CDR3 nucleotide sequence: TGCGCCACTTCCGGTCGGGAGACCCAGTACTTC.

This rearrangement joins TRBV5-6 to TRBJ1-2; no clear D. The CDR3 consists of 16 residues. The germline V gene has CDR1 SGHDT and CDR2 YYEEEE. Trimming pared 0 bases from V and 2 bases from J, leaving 14 bases between. CDR3 sequence: CASSLDQSFRNYGYTF. Written as DNA, the CDR3 is TGTGCCAGCAGCTTGGACCAGAGTTTCAGGAACTATGGCTACACCTTC.

V and J are TRBV12-2 and TRBJ2-2; no DNA check was done on the table's D call, TRBD1. TRBV12-2 is annotated as a pseudogene. The CDR3 extends over 14 amino acids. The CDR3 protein is CASRADSNTGELFF. The CDR3 DNA reads as TGTGCAAGTCGCGCAGATTCGAACACCGGGGAGCTGTTTTTT.

This clone has only a few counts. The V gene is TRBV9, the J gene TRBJ2-1; the match to TRBD2 covers 7 bases. CDR3 length: 15 amino acids. With 0 bases clipped from V and 0 bases from J, the junction kept 0 bases outside the gene matches. The germline V gene has CDR1 SGDLS and CDR2 YYNGEE. The DNA for the CDR3 is TGTGCCAGCAGCGTAGGGACTAGCTCCTACAATGAGCAGTTCTTC. Translation gives CASSVGTSSYNEQFF.

This clone was detected only a few times. In DNA form, the CDR3 reads TGTGCCAGCAGTCCCTACGGGGGAGTGGAGACCCAGTACTTC. This sequence encodes CASSPYGGVETQYF. The V gene is TRBV28, the J gene TRBJ2-5, with D perhaps matching TRBD2 (6 bases). The CDR3 contains 14 residues. Trimming pared 5 bases from V and 5 bases from J, leaving 15 bases between. Germline V gene lookup returns CDR1 MDHEN and CDR2 SYDVKM.

The chain joins TRBV5-7 to TRBJ2-1, with TRBD2 matching 9 bases. TRBV5-7 is given ORF status, its function remaining uncertain. CDR3 length: 13 amino acids. Losses at the gene ends were 4 bases for V and 6 bases for J; bases not matched to a gene: 2. The CDR3 DNA is TGTGCCAGCAGCCGGGGACTAGCCAATGAGCAGTTCTTC. The encoded protein is CASSRGLANEQFF.

The chain carries TRBV5-7 and TRBJ1-3; no clear D gene. TRBV5-7 is marked as an open reading frame, function uncertain. The CDR3 has 19 amino acids. The V end was cut by 0 bases, the J end by 0 bases, with 19 bases between. The chain's CDR3 is CASSLERGERELSGNTIYF. The CDR3 nucleotides are TGTGCCAGCAGCTTGGAACGGGGAGAGAGGGAACTCTCTGGAAACACCATATATTTT.

The V gene is TRBV7-9, the J gene TRBJ2-5; TRBD1 might be the D (6 bases). The CDR3 is 13 residues long. Germline V CDR1 and CDR2: SEHNR, FQNEAQ (reference sequence). Trimming took off 7 bases at V and 1 base at J, with 10 bases between the two ends. CDR3 sequence: CASTRQAQETQYF. As DNA, the CDR3 is TGTGCCAGCACCCGACAGGCCCAAGAGACCCAGTACTTC. The full variable domain, rest sourced from reference TRBV7-9 and TRBJ2-5, is DTGVSQNPRHKITKRGQNVTFRCDPISEHNRLYWYRQTLGQGPEFLTYFQNEAQLEKSRLLSDRFSAERPKGSFSTLEIQRTEQGDSAMYLCASTRQAQETQYFGPGTRLLVL.

This chain links TRBV20-1 with TRBJ2-5; perhaps TRBD2 as D (6 bases). Between the trimmed V and J ends, which lost 7 bases and 8 bases, there was a span of 14 bases. This CDR3 spans 11 amino acids. CDR1 DFQATT and CDR2 SNEGSKA come from the germline V gene (reference sequence). CDR3 DNA: TGCAGTGTTCTAAGGGGAGGAACCCAGTACTTC. Protein sequence: CSVLRGGTQYF.

The gene calls are TRBV20-1 and TRBJ2-1, with 9 nucleotides matching TRBD1. Per the germline V gene, CDR1 is DFQATT and CDR2 is SNEGSKA (reference sequence). Germline trimming cut 4 bases from V and 15 bases from J; bases unmatched to any gene: 1. The CDR3 covers 9 residues. CDR3 sequence reads: CSAKGQGFF. DNA of the CDR3: TGCAGTGCTAAGGGACAGGGGTTCTTC.

The CDR3 region has the DNA TGCGCCAGCAGCTTGGCCCGCGGGAGGGCCGCCAATGAGCAGTTCTTC. Translating it yields CASSLARGRAANEQFF. The rearrangement uses TRBV5-1 and TRBJ2-1, with TRBD2 identical over 9 bases. CDR3 length equals 16 residues. V gave up 0 bases and J gave up 6 bases; unmatched junction bases: 7. Germline V lookup: CDR1 SGHRS, CDR2 YFSETQ.

The chain has TRBV25-1 and TRBJ2-5, with 8 bases aligning to TRBD1. CDR1 and CDR2 (germline): MGHDK, SYGVNS. The V segment lost 1 base and the J segment 3 bases; nucleotides outside the gene matches: 4. This CDR3 region has 15 residues. The CDR3 region has the DNA TGTGCCAGCAGTGAATGGTCAGGGGGCAAAGAGACCCAGTACTTC. This gives the protein CASSEWSGGKETQYF.

The chain recombines TRBV9 with TRBJ1-3; maybe TRBD1 (5 bases). CDR3 length: 17 amino acids. Germline V CDR1 and CDR2: SGDLS, YYNGEE. Trimming shortened V by 2 bases and J by 0 bases, and 15 bases separated the two germline ends. DNA for the CDR3: TGTGCCAGCAGCGTCCTCCCCGACAGCAACTCTGGAAACACCATATATTTT. Translation gives CASSVLPDSNSGNTIYF. The full variable domain, with the rest looked up from reference TRBV9 and TRBJ1-3, is DSGVTQTPKHLITATGQRVTLRCSPRSGDLSVYWYQQSLDQGLQFLIQYYNGEERAKGNILERFSAQQFPDLHSELNLSSLELGDSALYFCASSVLPDSNSGNTIYFGEGSWLTVV.

This clone was observed a single time. This chain uses TRBV28 with TRBJ2-5, with 12 positions matching TRBD2. J was trimmed by 4 bases and V by 2 bases; bases with no gene match: 2. The CDR3 sequence is 15 residues long. The germline V gene encodes CDR1 MDHEN and CDR2 SYDVKM. The DNA for the CDR3 is TGTGCCAGCAGTTTAATGACTAGCGGGGGAGAGACCCAGTACTTC. It translates to CASSLMTSGGETQYF.

The chain is built from TRBV18 and TRBJ2-7; possibly TRBD1 for D (5 bases). The germline gives CDR1 KGHSH, CDR2 LQKENI. Trimming took off 2 bases at V and 5 bases at J, with 10 bases between the two ends. This CDR3 comprises 13 residues. The CDR3 DNA sequence: TGTGCCAGCTCACCAGGGGCAATCGACGAGCAGTACTTC. Translated: CASSPGAIDEQYF. Complete variable domain (other parts from reference TRBV18 and TRBJ2-7): NAGVMQNPRHLVRRRGQEARLRCSPMKGHSHVYWYRQLPEEGLKFMVYLQKENIIDESGMPKERFSAEFPKEGPSILRIQQVVRGDSAAYFCASSPGAIDEQYFGPGTRLTVT.

This sequence joins TRBV10-2 and TRBJ1-5; no clear D. V lost 3 bases, J lost 4 bases, and 13 bases lay in between. The CDR3 has 15 amino acids. Germline assignment: CDR1 WSHSY and CDR2 SAAADI. Here the CDR3 reads CASSEQFRANQPQHF. CDR3 sequence (DNA): TGCGCCAGCAGTGAACAGTTCAGAGCAAATCAGCCCCAGCATTTT.

The chain uses TRBV9 and TRBJ2-5, with D perhaps matching TRBD2 (5 bases). The CDR3 contains 14 residues. Per the germline V gene, CDR1 is SGDLS and CDR2 is YYNGEE. Trimming took off 0 bases at V and 0 bases at J, with 6 bases between the two ends. The CDR3: CASSVVGDQETQYF. CDR3 in DNA: TGTGCCAGCAGCGTAGTCGGGGACCAAGAGACCCAGTACTTC.